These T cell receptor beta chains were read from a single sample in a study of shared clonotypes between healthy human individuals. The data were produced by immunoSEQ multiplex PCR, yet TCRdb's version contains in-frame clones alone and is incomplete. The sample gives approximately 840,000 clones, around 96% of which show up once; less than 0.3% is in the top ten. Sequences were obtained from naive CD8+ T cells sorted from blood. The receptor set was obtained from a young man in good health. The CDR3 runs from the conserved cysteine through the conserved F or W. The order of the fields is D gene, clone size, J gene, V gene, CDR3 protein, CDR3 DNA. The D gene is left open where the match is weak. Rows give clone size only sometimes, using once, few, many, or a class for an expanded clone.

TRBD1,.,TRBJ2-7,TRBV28,CASRTRGLEFSDWYEQYF,TGTGCCAGCAGAACCAGGGGGCTAGAGTTTTCGGACTGGTACGAGCAGTACTTC
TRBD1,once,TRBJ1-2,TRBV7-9,CASSLGGQGVYGYTF,TGTGCCAGCAGCTTGGGGGGACAGGGAGTCTATGGCTACACCTTC
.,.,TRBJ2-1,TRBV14,CASSQDSRTTSQFF,TGTGCCAGCAGCCAAGATTCACGGACCACAAGTCAGTTCTTC
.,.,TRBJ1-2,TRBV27,CASRGHDYGYTF,TGTGCCAGCAGGGGACATGACTATGGCTACACCTTC
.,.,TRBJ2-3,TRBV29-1,CSTDDAITSTDTQYF,TGCAGCACTGATGACGCCATTACTAGCACAGATACGCAGTATTTT
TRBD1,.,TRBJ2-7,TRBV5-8,CASSWGQGLGYEQYF,TGTGCCAGCAGCTGGGGACAGGGATTAGGCTACGAGCAGTACTTC
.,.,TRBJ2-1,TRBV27,CASSRGTSGNEQFF,TGTGCCAGCAGTCGAGGGACTTCTGGAAATGAGCAGTTCTTC
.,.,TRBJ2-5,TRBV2,CASNLETQYF,TGTGCCAGCAACTTAGAGACCCAGTACTTC
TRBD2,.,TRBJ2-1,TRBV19,CASTSDGRLYNEQFF,TGTGCCAGTACGTCGGACGGGAGGCTCTACAATGAGCAGTTCTTC
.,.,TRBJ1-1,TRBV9,CASSVESSTEAFF,TGTGCCAGCAGCGTAGAAAGTTCGACTGAAGCTTTCTTT
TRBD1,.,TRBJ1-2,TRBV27,CASSHSGTEANYGYTF,TGTGCCAGCAGTCACTCCGGGACAGAAGCTAACTATGGCTACACCTTC
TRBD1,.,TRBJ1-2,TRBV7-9,CASSPPGQGTPGYGYTF,TGTGCCAGCAGCCCGCCGGGACAGGGAACCCCGGGCTATGGCTACACCTTC
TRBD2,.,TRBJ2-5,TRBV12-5,CASGLWTSGIQETQYF,TGTGCTAGTGGTTTATGGACTAGCGGGATACAAGAGACCCAGTACTTC
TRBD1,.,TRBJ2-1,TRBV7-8,CASSPDRGSYNEQFF,TGTGCCAGCAGCCCGGACAGGGGGTCCTACAATGAGCAGTTCTTC
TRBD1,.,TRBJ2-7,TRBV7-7,CASSLGQGKYEQYF,TGTGCTAGCAGCTTGGGACAGGGTAAATACGAGCAGTACTTC
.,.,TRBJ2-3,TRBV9,CASSVDGILTDTQYF,TGTGCCAGCAGCGTAGATGGAATCCTCACAGATACGCAGTATTTT
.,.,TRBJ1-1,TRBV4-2,CASSQEQGSATEAFF,TGTGCCAGCAGCCAAGAACAGGGATCGGCCACTGAAGCTTTCTTT
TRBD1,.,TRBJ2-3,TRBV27,CASSFLDREDTQYF,TGTGCCAGCAGTTTTCTCGACAGGGAAGATACGCAGTATTTT
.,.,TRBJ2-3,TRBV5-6,CASSLEGSSDTQYF,TGTGCCAGCAGCTTGGAGGGGTCTTCGGATACGCAGTATTTT
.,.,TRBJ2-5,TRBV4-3,CASSLGTAVQETQYF,TGCGCCAGCAGCCTCGGGACGGCGGTCCAAGAGACCCAGTACTTC
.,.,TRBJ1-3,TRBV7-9,CASSTTESSGNTIYF,TGTGCCAGCAGCACGACAGAGAGCTCTGGAAACACCATATATTTT
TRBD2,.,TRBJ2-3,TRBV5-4,CASSPRLAGTDTQYF,TGTGCCAGCAGCCCGAGACTAGCGGGCACAGATACGCAGTATTTT
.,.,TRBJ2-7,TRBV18,CASSPEDETYEQYF,TGTGCCAGCTCACCAGAGGACGAAACCTACGAGCAGTACTTC
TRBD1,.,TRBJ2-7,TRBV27,CASSYRDRGTYEQYF,TGTGCCAGCAGTTACCGGGACAGGGGCACCTACGAGCAGTACTTC
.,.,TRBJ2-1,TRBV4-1,CASSQAPGFKDYNEQFF,TGCGCCAGCAGCCAAGCCCCGGGGTTTAAGGATTACAATGAGCAGTTCTTC
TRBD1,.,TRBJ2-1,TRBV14,CASSHPGTGGGGNEQFF,TGTGCCAGCAGCCACCCCGGGACAGGGGGTGGGGGCAATGAGCAGTTCTTC
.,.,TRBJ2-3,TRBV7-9,CASSSTSTDTQYF,TGTGCCAGCAGCAGTACTAGCACAGATACGCAGTATTTT
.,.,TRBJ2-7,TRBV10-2,CASQKPRLGSYEQYF,TGCGCCAGTCAAAAACCTCGACTTGGCTCCTACGAGCAGTACTTC
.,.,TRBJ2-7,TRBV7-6,CASSLGTGSEQYF,TGTGCCAGCAGCTTAGGTACAGGGAGCGAGCAGTACTTC
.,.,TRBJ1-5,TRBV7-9,CASSLERSKGIGQPQHF,TGTGCCAGCAGCTTAGAGCGTAGTAAGGGGATCGGGCAGCCCCAGCATTTT
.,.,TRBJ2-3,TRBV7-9,CASSTTQGGDSTDTQYF,TGTGCCAGCAGCACCACCCAGGGGGGGGATAGCACAGATACGCAGTATTTT
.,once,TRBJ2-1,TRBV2,CASSEWLQGKNNEQFF,TGTGCCAGCAGTGAATGGCTCCAAGGGAAGAACAATGAGCAGTTCTTC